This T cell receptor (beta chain) was sequenced during a study of Ad26.COV2.S vaccination and SARS-CoV-2 variants. Whole-study results and caveats: TCR breadth and depth estimates may have understated total T cell responses.

Noted treatment: around 19 received Ad26.COV2.S at low or high dose, single or two shots; several received placebo; per-sample allocation not given. Samples analyzed were those drawn on day 63 after the first vaccine or placebo injection. Donation came from an adult in Boston who was aged 18-55 years. The CDR3 totals 16 residues. V was cut by 3 bases and J by 2 bases, with 15 bases left in between. Germline assignment: CDR1 MDHEN and CDR2 SYDVKM. Details on this clone: Its specificity is not known.

Clones were read by immunoSEQ multiplex PCR, and TCRdb kept only the in-frame ones, dropping some. This table has hundreds of thousands of clones, 92% appearing once. The TCR was taken from a person between 18 and 65 years old who received the Ad26.COV2.S COVID-19 vaccine or a placebo. The gene calls are TRBV28 and TRBJ2-3; D remains ambiguous. This sample comprised peripheral blood, obtained in a trial of Ad26.COV2.S vaccine versus placebo. The CDR3 region is CASSFHGPTLTDTQYF. DNA for the CDR3: TGTGCCAGCAGTTTCCACGGACCTACCCTCACAGATACGCAGTATTTT. The whole variable domain, filled in from reference TRBV28 and TRBJ2-3, reads DVKVTQSSRYLVKRTGEKVFLECVQDMDHENMFWYRQDPGLGLRLIYFSYDVKMKEKGDIPEGYSVSREKKERFSLILESASTNQTSMYLCASSFHGPTLTDTQYFGPGTRLTVL.